One sample yielded the 13 T cell receptor beta chains listed below, sequenced in a study of T cells in Graves' hyperthyroidism and ophthalmopathy. Using RNA transcripts as the source, TCR beta CDR3 regions were amplified. The study used the HTBI primer set for a first-round RT-PCR of the TCR CDR3. TCRdb re-called the multiplex PCR reads with MiXCR, one entry per CDR3 protein. The profile shows roughly 660,000 distinct CDR3 sequences, approximately 15% of them singletons. The sample taken for sequencing was blood. These receptors originate from a man in his forties or fifties with Graves' hyperthyroidism.

V gene TRBV24-1 combines with J gene TRBJ2-1; 7 bases line up with TRBD2. Germline V lookup: CDR1 KGHDR, CDR2 SFDVKD. After removal of 1 base from V and 5 bases from J, the junction contained 4 bases not matched to a gene. The CDR3 runs to 15 residues. The CDR3 loop reads CATSDLAGTHNEQFF. As DNA, the CDR3 is TGTGCCACCAGTGATTTAGCGGGGACCCACAATGAGCAGTTCTTC.

This clonotype occurred many times. The chain employs TRBV11-3 and TRBJ1-1, with D unresolved. Germline loops: CDR1 SGHNT, CDR2 YENEEA. CDR3 size: 13 residues. V dropped 5 bases and J dropped 1 base, with 8 bases sitting between them. DNA of the CDR3: TGTGCCAGCAGCCCTCGACCGAACACTGAAGCTTTCTTT. Amino acids: CASSPRPNTEAFF.

This clonotype was detected many times. The gene calls are TRBV12-3 or TRBV12-4 and TRBJ2-2; D gene unclear. Trimming left V 6 bases short and J 3 bases short, with 8 bases between. The CDR3 totals 13 residues. The CDR3 DNA sequence: TGTGCCAGCAGGGCTGGGCACACCGGGGAGCTGTTTTTT. Translated, it gives CASRAGHTGELFF.

In its sample, this clonotype was seen a few times. This CDR3 reads CASSLVGPTEAFF. The DNA for the CDR3 is TGTGCCAGCAGCTTGGTGGGGCCAACTGAAGCTTTCTTT. V is TRBV5-4 and J is TRBJ1-1, with D maybe TRBD1 (5 bases). CDR3 length: 13 amino acids. Germline V gives CDR1 SGHNT, CDR2 YYREEE (reference sequence). The V gene lost 0 bases and the J gene lost 5 bases, with 8 bases spanning the gap.

This clonotype was observed a few times. CDR3 loop: CASSLVRGSDGYTF. The DNA for the CDR3 is TGTGCCAGCAGCTTGGTAAGGGGGTCAGATGGCTACACCTTC. J is TRBJ1-2 and V is TRBV5-5, with D perhaps TRBD1 (6 bases). The CDR3 spans 14 residues. The V end was cut by 0 bases, the J end by 6 bases, with 12 bases between. Germline CDR1 reads SGHKS; CDR2 reads YYEKEE (reference sequence).

The chain recombines TRBV28 with TRBJ2-2; unclear D gene. The germline gives CDR1 MDHEN, CDR2 SYDVKM. The CDR3 covers 14 residues. Trimming took off 5 bases at V and 7 bases at J, with 14 bases between the two ends. In DNA, the CDR3 is TGTGCCAGCAGTCCTAGAGAGGCACACGGGGAGCTGTTTTTT. This translates into CASSPREAHGELFF.

The table lists this clonotype with many counts. This chain uses TRBV5-1 with TRBJ2-1, with TRBD2 matching over 9 bases. Unmatched junction bases numbered 9, after V lost 0 bases and J lost 5 bases. CDR3 length: 17 residues. Germline V gene sequence: CDR1 SGHRS, CDR2 YFSETQ. CDR3 nucleotides: TGCGCCAGCAGCTTGGAGTCTAGCGGGACTCGTAACAATGAGCAGTTCTTC. It yields the protein CASSLESSGTRNNEQFF.

In the case of this clonotype: One base away lies a much larger clone, so this may be a sequencing read error. The chain employs TRBV20-1 and TRBJ2-1; 10 bases agree with TRBD2. The DNA matches TRBJ2-7 better at its end, which makes the J call doubtful. This CDR3 is built from 18 residues. Per the germline V gene, CDR1 is DFQATT and CDR2 is SNEGSKA (reference sequence). The CDR3 nucleotides are TGCAGTGCTAGAGACTCGTTCTTGACTAGCGGGCGATACAATGAGCAGTACTTC. The encoded protein is CSARDSFLTSGRYNEQYF.

The chain is built from TRBV7-2 and TRBJ1-3, with D perhaps matching TRBD1 (6 bases). Germline V gives CDR1 SGHTA, CDR2 FQGNSA. The V gene lost 3 bases and the J gene lost 0 bases, with 6 bases spanning the gap. CDR3 length equals 14 residues. The CDR3 DNA is TGTGCCAGCAGCTTGGGACACTCTGGAAACACCATATATTTT. Translated, it gives CASSLGHSGNTIYF.

This chain's CDR3 is CATSDSATGTSSYNEQFF. The CDR3 DNA reads TGTGCCACCAGTGATTCAGCCACCGGGACTAGCTCCTACAATGAGCAGTTCTTC. V usage is TRBV24-1 and J usage is TRBJ2-1, with 8 bases fitting TRBD2. CDR1 and CDR2 (germline): KGHDR, SFDVKD. With 2 bases clipped from V and 0 bases from J, the junction kept 8 bases outside the gene matches. This CDR3 has 18 residues.

At least ten counts were recorded for this clonotype. The chain combines TRBV20-1 with TRBJ2-7, with 8 bases that match TRBD1. V shed 2 bases and J 6 bases; nucleotides not matched to a gene: 9. This CDR3 has 14 residues. The germline gives CDR1 DFQATT, CDR2 SNEGSKA (reference sequence). This CDR3 reads CSARTYRGFVEQYF. The CDR3 nucleotides read TGCAGTGCTAGAACCTACAGGGGGTTCGTCGAGCAGTACTTC.

There are a few counts of this clonotype. V and J are TRBV5-6 and TRBJ2-2; 9 bases map to TRBD1. The V gene's germline CDR1 is SGHDT and CDR2 YYEEEE. CDR3 length: 15 residues. V shed 4 bases and J 5 bases; nucleotides not matched to a gene: 6. CDR3 protein: CASSIDRGYTGELFF. In nucleotides, the CDR3 is TGTGCCAGCAGCATCGACAGGGGGTATACCGGGGAGCTGTTTTTT.

This clonotype appeared many times. The chain carries TRBV11-2 and TRBJ2-1; D is unresolved. The CDR3 loop spans 12 amino acids. In germline, CDR1 is SGHAT, CDR2 FQNNGV. V was trimmed by 1 base and J by 6 bases, leaving 4 bases between them. CDR3 nucleotide sequence: TGTGCCAGCAGCTTAGGTACCAATGAGCAGTTCTTC. Translation gives CASSLGTNEQFF.